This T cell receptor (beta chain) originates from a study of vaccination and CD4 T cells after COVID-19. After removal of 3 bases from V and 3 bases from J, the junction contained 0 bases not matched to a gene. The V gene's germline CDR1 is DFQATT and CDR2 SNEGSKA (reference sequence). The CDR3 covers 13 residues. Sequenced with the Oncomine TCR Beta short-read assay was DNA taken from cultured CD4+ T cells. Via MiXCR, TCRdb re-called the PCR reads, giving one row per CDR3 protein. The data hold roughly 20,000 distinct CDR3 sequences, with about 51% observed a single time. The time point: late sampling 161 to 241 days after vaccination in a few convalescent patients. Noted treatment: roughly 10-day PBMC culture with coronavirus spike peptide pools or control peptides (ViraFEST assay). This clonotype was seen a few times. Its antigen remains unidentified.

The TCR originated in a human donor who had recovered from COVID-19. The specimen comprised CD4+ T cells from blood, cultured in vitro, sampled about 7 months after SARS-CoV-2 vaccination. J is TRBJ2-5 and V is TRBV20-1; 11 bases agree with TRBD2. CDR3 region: CSASSGGEETQYF. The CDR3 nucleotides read TGCAGTGCTAGTAGCGGGGGGGAAGAGACCCAGTACTTC.